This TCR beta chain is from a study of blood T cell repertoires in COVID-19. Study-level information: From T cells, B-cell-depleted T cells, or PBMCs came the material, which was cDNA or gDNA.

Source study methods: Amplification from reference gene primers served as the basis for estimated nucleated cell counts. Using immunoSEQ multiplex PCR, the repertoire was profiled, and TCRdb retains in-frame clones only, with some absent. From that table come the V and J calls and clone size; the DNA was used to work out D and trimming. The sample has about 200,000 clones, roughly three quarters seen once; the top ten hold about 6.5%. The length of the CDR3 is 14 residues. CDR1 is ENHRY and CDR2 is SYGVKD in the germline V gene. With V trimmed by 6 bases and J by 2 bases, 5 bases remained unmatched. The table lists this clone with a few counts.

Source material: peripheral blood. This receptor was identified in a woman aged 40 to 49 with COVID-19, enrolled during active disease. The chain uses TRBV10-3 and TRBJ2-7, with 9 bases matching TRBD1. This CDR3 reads CAIRDGTGTYEQYF. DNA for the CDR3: TGTGCCATCAGGGACGGGACAGGGACCTACGAGCAGTACTTC.